One TCR beta chain is described in this entry. This sample stems from a study of T cell changes during pregnancy in multiple sclerosis. Here immunoSEQ multiplex PCR was the method, and the copy in TCRdb shows in-frame clones only, minus some. The sample includes tens of thousands of clones, 91% of them seen just once. CDR3 length equals 15 residues. After removal of 4 bases from V and 6 bases from J, the junction contained 13 bases not matched to a gene. The germline gives CDR1 SGHDT, CDR2 YYEEEE. The chain employs TRBV5-6 and TRBJ2-7; 7 positions agree with TRBD2. The origin of this receptor is a female donor in good health, enrolled as a control in a pregnancy study. Sequenced material: peripheral blood, taken after pregnancy. The CDR3 nucleotides read TGTGCCAGCAGCACACCCGGGGGGTATCTCCGCGAGCAGTACTTC. It translates to CASSTPGGYLREQYF.